This T cell receptor beta chain was retrieved from a study of blood T cell repertoires in COVID-19. Study as a whole: The United States, Italy and Spain supplied acute and convalescent COVID-19 samples. T cells, B-cell-depleted T cells, or PBMCs provided the cDNA or gDNA that served as material.

In the study's own analysis: It was from reference gene primer amplification that nucleated cell counts were estimated. Profiled with immunoSEQ multiplex PCR; TCRdb holds only in-frame clones, not every one. V, J and clone size are taken as reported in that table, and D and trimming were inferred from the DNA itself. The data hold some 140,000 clones, with about 70% observed a single time. V gave up 0 bases and J gave up 8 bases, with 10 bases separating them. CDR3 size: 13 residues. Germline V gene sequence: CDR1 SGHNT, CDR2 YENEEA. Sequenced material: peripheral blood. This receptor was obtained from an elderly man with acute or convalescent COVID-19. This sequence joins TRBV11-3 and TRBJ1-1, with D possibly being TRBD1 (5 bases). CDR3 protein: CASSLDRNREAFF. DNA for the CDR3: TGTGCCAGCAGCTTAGATCGGAACAGGGAAGCTTTCTTT.